This paragraph covers one TCR beta chain sequence. The record originates from a study of shared T cell receptors in the human thymus. Generated by immunoSEQ multiplex PCR, the TCRdb table keeps only in-frame clones and is missing some. The table lists about 660,000 clones, 85% to 90% of them singletons. The germline V gene encodes CDR1 SGHAT and CDR2 FQNNGV. The CDR3 contains 12 residues. V gave up 5 bases and J gave up 5 bases, with 9 bases separating them. These data were likewise used in another study, on human thymus T cells. From that study: There were highly overlapping thymic repertoires among unrelated individuals, as related research reported.

The TCR originated in a boy in the first two years of life with a congenital heart defect. The material sequenced was thymocytes. The gene calls are TRBV11-2 and TRBJ2-5; D is unclear. The chain's CDR3 is CASSPRSETQYF. CDR3 in DNA: TGTGCCAGCAGCCCCCGGTCCGAGACCCAGTACTTC.